The clone carrying this TCR beta chain has at least ten counts. Germline V gene data show CDR1 as MNHEY and CDR2 as SVGAGI. V dropped 4 bases and J dropped 1 base, with 10 bases sitting between them. The CDR3 spans 14 residues. Researchers amplified the TCR beta CDR3 regions from RNA transcripts. The TCR CDR3 first-round RT-PCR relied on the HTBI primer set. TCRdb redid the calling of the multiplex PCR reads with MiXCR, one entry per CDR3 protein. In the table there are around 260,000 distinct CDR3 sequences, less than 30% of which are singletons. These data are taken from a study of T cells in Graves' hyperthyroidism and ophthalmopathy.

Specimen: blood. This TCR came from a man in his forties with Graves' hyperthyroidism that later progressed to Graves' ophthalmopathy. The V and J genes are TRBV6-5 and TRBJ1-1, with D uncertain. CDR3 residues: CASSFVRGNTEAFF. The CDR3 nucleotides are TGTGCCAGCAGTTTTGTCCGGGGGAACACTGAAGCTTTCTTT.